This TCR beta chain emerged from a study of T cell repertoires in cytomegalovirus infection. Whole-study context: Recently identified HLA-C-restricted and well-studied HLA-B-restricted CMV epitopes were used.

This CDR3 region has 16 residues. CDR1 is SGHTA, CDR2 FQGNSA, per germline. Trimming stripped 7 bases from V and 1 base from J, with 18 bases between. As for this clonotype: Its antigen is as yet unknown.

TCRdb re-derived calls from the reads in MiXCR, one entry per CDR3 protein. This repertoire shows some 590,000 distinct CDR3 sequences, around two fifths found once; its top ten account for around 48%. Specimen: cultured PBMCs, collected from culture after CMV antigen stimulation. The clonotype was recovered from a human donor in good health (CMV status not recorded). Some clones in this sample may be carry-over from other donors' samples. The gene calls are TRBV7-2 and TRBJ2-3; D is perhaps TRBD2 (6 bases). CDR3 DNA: TGTGCCAGCAACCTGGGGAGGTTTTTCCGCACAGATACGCAGTATTTT. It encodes CASNLGRFFRTDTQYF.